This T cell receptor (beta chain) was profiled in a study of blood T cells in healthy people across ages. The overall study: Template switching caught about one barcoded beta molecule for each two T cells.

The germline gives CDR1 ENHRY, CDR2 SYGVKD. The CDR3 sequence is 15 residues long. V gave up 11 bases and J gave up 7 bases, with 27 bases separating them. In terms of origin and age, donors were healthy Caucasian individuals from Russia aged about 6 to 90. For the second PCR, which ran for roughly 6 to 11 cycles, a sample-barcoded 5' primer and a J-beta primer mix were used. TCRdb fed the 5' RACE reads into MiXCR, producing one record per CDR3 protein. The sample has about 680,000 distinct CDR3 sequences; roughly 49% are singletons. J is TRBJ2-7 and V is TRBV10-3; a weak D match, TRBD1 (6 bases). Sequencing was carried out using blood. The TCR comes from a woman aged 55-69 years in good health. This CDR3 reads CALGAQGIPSGEQYF. The CDR3 region has the DNA TGTGCCTTGGGGGCTCAGGGGATCCCCTCTGGGGAGCAGTACTTC.